These T cell receptor beta chains were read from a single sample in a study of control samples from healthy donors and cancer patients. TCRdb's copy holds only in-frame clones and misses some; the assay was immunoSEQ multiplex PCR. This table holds 50,000 or so clones, approximately 95% found once. Sequenced: blood. Receptors originate from a man aged 25 to 40 in good health. Each CDR3 is given with its conserved first and last residue. D genes are given only for firm matches. Some rows mark clone size as missing; the rest say once, few, many or name a class of expanded clone.

d_gene,abundance,v_gene,j_gene,CDR3aa,CDR3nt
.,.,TRBV9,TRBJ1-2,CASSVQGLGYTF,TGTGCCAGCAGCGTACAAGGGCTCGGCTACACCTTC
.,.,TRBV7-2,TRBJ2-7,CASSLPDRAYEQYF,TGTGCCAGCAGCTTACCGGACAGAGCCTACGAGCAGTACTTC
.,once,TRBV5-8,TRBJ2-4,CASSSEQGRNIQYF,TGTGCCAGCAGCTCAGAACAGGGTAGAAACATTCAGTACTTC
TRBD1,once,TRBV6-2/TRBV6-3,TRBJ2-6,CASSYQGARGANVLTF,TGTGCCAGCAGTTACCAGGGGGCGCGAGGGGCCAACGTCCTGACTTTC
.,.,TRBV30,TRBJ1-4,CAWSVGGALGKLFF,TGTGCCTGGAGTGTAGGGGGGGCCCTGGGAAAACTGTTTTTT
TRBD1,.,TRBV5-5,TRBJ2-6,CASSQTGTGANVLTF,TGTGCCAGCAGCCAGACAGGGACTGGGGCCAACGTCCTGACTTTC
TRBD2,.,TRBV24-1,TRBJ2-3,CATSDRGGEVTDTQYF,TGTGCCACCAGTGATCGGGGGGGGGAAGTCACAGATACGCAGTATTTT
.,.,TRBV10-3,TRBJ1-3,CAISDLRGGDTIYF,TGTGCCATCAGTGACCTCCGGGGCGGGGACACCATATATTTT
.,.,TRBV11-1,TRBJ2-5,CASSLGGREQETQYF,TGTGCCAGCAGCCTCGGCGGCAGGGAGCAAGAGACCCAGTACTTC
.,.,TRBV11-2,TRBJ2-1,CASSLGGGTAAFF,TGTGCCAGCAGCTTAGGAGGGGGGACCGCCGCGTTCTTC
TRBD2,.,TRBV7-9,TRBJ2-3,CASSLASGSGRGDTQYF,TGTGCCAGCAGCTTAGCGAGCGGTAGCGGGAGGGGAGATACGCAGTATTTT
.,.,TRBV5-8,TRBJ1-6,CASSLLGSFSPLHF,TGTGCCAGCAGCTTGTTGGGGAGTTTCTCACCCCTCCACTTT
TRBD1,.,TRBV6-2/TRBV6-3,TRBJ1-1,CASSSGQGGTEAFF,TGTGCCAGCAGTTCAGGACAGGGGGGAACTGAAGCTTTCTTT
.,.,TRBV12-3/TRBV12-4,TRBJ2-2,CAARGTGELFF,TGTGCCGCCAGGGGTACCGGGGAGCTGTTTTTT
TRBD1,.,TRBV5-8,TRBJ1-4,CASSSQGASEKLFF,TGTGCCAGCAGCTCCCAGGGGGCATCTGAAAAACTGTTTTTT
.,.,TRBV28,TRBJ1-2,CATQEGGGDGYTF,TGTGCCACCCAAGAGGGGGGAGGGGATGGCTACACCTTC
.,.,TRBV5-1,TRBJ2-6,CASSFGKVSGANVLTF,TGCGCCAGCAGCTTTGGAAAGGTTTCTGGGGCCAACGTCCTGACTTTC
.,.,TRBV6-5,TRBJ1-1,CASSYSNTEAFF,TGTGCCAGCAGTTACTCCAACACTGAAGCTTTCTTT
TRBD1,.,TRBV30,TRBJ2-3,CAWRLQGAQGTDTQYF,TGTGCCTGGAGGCTACAGGGGGCGCAGGGCACAGATACGCAGTATTTT
.,.,TRBV6-8,TRBJ1-5,CATTPRAGNQPQHF,TGTGCCACCACCCCCAGGGCGGGCAATCAGCCCCAGCATTTT
.,.,TRBV30,TRBJ2-2,CAWSKGGGSGELFF,TGTGCCTGGAGTAAAGGGGGCGGGAGCGGGGAGCTGTTTTTT
.,.,TRBV5-5,TRBJ2-5,CASSLEVGYQETQYF,TGTGCCAGCAGCTTGGAGGTCGGATACCAAGAGACCCAGTACTTC
.,.,TRBV27,TRBJ1-4,CASSLSFNEKLFF,TGTGCCAGCAGTTTATCGTTTAATGAAAAACTGTTTTTT
.,.,TRBV28,TRBJ1-1,CASSQVPEAFF,TGTGCCAGCAGCCAGGTGCCTGAAGCTTTCTTT
.,.,TRBV15,TRBJ1-4,CATSRDGPGSKNEKLFF,TGTGCCACCAGCAGAGACGGACCTGGGTCCAAGAATGAAAAACTGTTTTTT
TRBD2,.,TRBV6-2/TRBV6-3,TRBJ2-7,CASSYTSGSYEQYF,TGTGCCAGCAGTTACACTAGCGGGAGCTACGAGCAGTACTTC
TRBD1,.,TRBV18,TRBJ2-7,CASSPKGTVYEQYF,TGTGCCAGCTCACCGAAAGGGACAGTATACGAGCAGTACTTC
TRBD1,once,TRBV7-3,TRBJ2-5,CASSLKVLRTGRYETQYF,TGTGCCAGCAGCTTAAAGGTCCTTAGGACAGGTCGGTATGAGACCCAGTACTTC
TRBD2,.,TRBV6-1,TRBJ2-2,CASSDLAGGELFF,TGTGCCAGCAGTGATCTAGCGGGCGGGGAGCTGTTTTTT
.,.,TRBV7-8,TRBJ1-1,CASSPSGTPTEAFF,TGTGCCAGCAGCCCTTCAGGGACTCCCACTGAAGCTTTCTTT
TRBD2,.,TRBV9,TRBJ2-1,CASSVSGKSYNEQFF,TGTGCCAGCAGCGTTAGCGGGAAGTCCTACAATGAGCAGTTCTTC
TRBD1,.,TRBV5-1,TRBJ1-1,CASSHLTGQELRAFF,TGCGCCAGCAGTCATTTAACGGGACAGGAATTAAGAGCTTTCTTT
.,.,TRBV5-4,TRBJ2-3,CASSLAPAQTDTQYF,TGTGCCAGCAGCTTGGCCCCCGCGCAGACAGATACGCAGTATTTT
.,.,TRBV28,TRBJ1-1,CASRVGDTEAFF,TGTGCCAGCCGAGTAGGGGACACTGAAGCTTTCTTT
TRBD1,.,TRBV7-2,TRBJ2-7,CASSLAGTDYSYEQYF,TGTGCCAGCAGCTTAGCCGGGACAGACTACTCCTACGAGCAGTACTTC
TRBD1,.,TRBV28,TRBJ1-4,CASRPQRNRGLIKPTNEKLFF,TGTGCCAGCAGACCTCAACGAAACAGGGGGCTTATAAAACCAACTAATGAAAAACTGTTTTTT
TRBD1,.,TRBV24-1,TRBJ2-3,CATSDPGQTLYTQYF,TGTGCCACCAGTGATCCGGGACAGACACTTTATACGCAGTATTTT
.,.,TRBV7-9,TRBJ2-3,CASSLRTDTQYF,TGTGCCAGCAGCTTACGCACAGATACGCAGTATTTT
TRBD1,.,TRBV30,TRBJ1-4,CAWSADRGKLFF,TGTGCCTGGAGTGCGGACAGGGGGAAACTGTTTTTT
TRBD1,.,TRBV11-2,TRBJ1-4,CASSSRQGWEKLFF,TGTGCCAGCAGTTCAAGACAGGGGTGGGAAAAACTGTTTTTT
TRBD2,once,TRBV29-1,TRBJ2-4,CSVEGLAENIQYF,TGCAGCGTTGAGGGACTAGCGGAAAACATTCAGTACTTC
TRBD2,.,TRBV7-6,TRBJ2-1,CASSSRSLAGGPRQFF,TGTGCCAGCAGCTCGAGGAGTCTAGCGGGAGGGCCTCGTCAGTTCTTC
.,.,TRBV6-5,TRBJ1-4,CASSLGQTNEKLFF,TGTGCCAGCAGCCTCGGACAGACTAATGAAAAACTGTTTTTT